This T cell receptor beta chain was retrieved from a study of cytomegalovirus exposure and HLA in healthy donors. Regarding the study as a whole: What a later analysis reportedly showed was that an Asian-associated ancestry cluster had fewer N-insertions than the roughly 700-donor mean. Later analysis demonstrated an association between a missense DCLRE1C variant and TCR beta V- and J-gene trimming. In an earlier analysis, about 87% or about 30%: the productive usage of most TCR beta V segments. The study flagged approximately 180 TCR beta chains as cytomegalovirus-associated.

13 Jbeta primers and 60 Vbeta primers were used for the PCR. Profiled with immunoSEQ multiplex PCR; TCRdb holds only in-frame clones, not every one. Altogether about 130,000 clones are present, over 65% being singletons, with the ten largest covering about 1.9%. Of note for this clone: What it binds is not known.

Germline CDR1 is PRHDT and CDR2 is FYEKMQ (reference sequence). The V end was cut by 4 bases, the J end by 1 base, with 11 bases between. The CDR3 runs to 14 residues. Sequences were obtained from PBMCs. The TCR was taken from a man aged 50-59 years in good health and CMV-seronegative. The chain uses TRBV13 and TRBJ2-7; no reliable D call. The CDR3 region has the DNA TGTGCCAGCAGCTCCTCAGGATTATCCTACGAGCAGTACTTC. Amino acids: CASSSSGLSYEQYF.